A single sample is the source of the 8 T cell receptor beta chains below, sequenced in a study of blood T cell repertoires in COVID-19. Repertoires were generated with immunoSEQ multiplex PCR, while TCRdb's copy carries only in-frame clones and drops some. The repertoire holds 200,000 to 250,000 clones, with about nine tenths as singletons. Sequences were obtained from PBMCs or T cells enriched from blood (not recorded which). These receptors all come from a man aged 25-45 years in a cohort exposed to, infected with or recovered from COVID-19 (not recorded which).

CDR3 coding DNA: TGTGCCAGCAGTGATCAAGGACATACATCCTCCTACAATGAGCAGTTCTTC. It yields the protein CASSDQGHTSSYNEQFF. This chain uses TRBV6-1 with TRBJ2-1; weak D call: TRBD1 (5 bases). Germline V lookup: CDR1 MNHNS, CDR2 SASEGT. Trimming took 3 bases from V and 0 from J, leaving 15 bases between them. This CDR3 comprises 17 residues.

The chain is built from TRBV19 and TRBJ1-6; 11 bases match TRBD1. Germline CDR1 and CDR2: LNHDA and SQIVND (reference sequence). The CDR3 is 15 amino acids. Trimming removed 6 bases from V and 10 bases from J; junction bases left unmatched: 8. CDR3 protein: CASRTDRGLNSPLHF. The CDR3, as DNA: TGTGCCAGTAGAACGGACAGGGGGCTTAACTCACCCCTCCACTTT.

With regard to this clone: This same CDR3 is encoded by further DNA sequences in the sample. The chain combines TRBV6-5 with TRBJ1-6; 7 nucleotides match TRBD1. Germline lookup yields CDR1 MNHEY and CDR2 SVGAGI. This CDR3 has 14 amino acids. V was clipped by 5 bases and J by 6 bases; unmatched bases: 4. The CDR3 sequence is CASSLDRVNSPLHF. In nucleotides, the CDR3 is TGTGCCAGCAGTCTAGACAGGGTTAATTCACCCCTCCACTTT.

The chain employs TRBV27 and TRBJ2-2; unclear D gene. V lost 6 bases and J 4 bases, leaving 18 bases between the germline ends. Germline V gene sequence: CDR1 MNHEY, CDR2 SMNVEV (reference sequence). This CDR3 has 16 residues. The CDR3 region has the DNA TGTGCCAGCAGCCGAGTCCGAGGTGGATTCACCGGGGAGCTGTTTTTT. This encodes CASSRVRGGFTGELFF.

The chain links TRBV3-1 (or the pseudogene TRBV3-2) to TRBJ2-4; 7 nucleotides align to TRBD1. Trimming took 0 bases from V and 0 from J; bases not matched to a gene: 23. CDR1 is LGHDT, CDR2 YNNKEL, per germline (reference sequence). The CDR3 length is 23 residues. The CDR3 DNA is TGTGCCAGCAGCCAAGAAAAGTGGTGGGACAGCCTACCAACTGCTCTAGCCAAAAACATTCAGTACTTC. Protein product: CASSQEKWWDSLPTALAKNIQYF.

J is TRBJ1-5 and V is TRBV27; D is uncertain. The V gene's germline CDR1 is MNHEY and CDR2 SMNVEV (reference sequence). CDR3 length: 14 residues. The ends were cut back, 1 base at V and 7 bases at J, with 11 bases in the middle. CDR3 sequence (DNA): TGTGCCAGCAGTTTATGGGCTACCGGCCAGCCCCAGCATTTT. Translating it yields CASSLWATGQPQHF.

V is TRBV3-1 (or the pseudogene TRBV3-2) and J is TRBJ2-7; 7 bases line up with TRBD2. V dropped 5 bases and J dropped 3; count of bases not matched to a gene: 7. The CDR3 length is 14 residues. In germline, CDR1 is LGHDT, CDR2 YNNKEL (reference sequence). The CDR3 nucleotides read TGTGCCAGCAGCGGGAGGGCCTCTTTCTACGAGCAGTACTTC. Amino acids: CASSGRASFYEQYF.

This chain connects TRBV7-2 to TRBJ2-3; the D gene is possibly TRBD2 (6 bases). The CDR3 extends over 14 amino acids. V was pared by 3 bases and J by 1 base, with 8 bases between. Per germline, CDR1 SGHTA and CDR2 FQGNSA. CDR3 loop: CASSFSGGTDTQYF. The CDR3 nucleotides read TGTGCCAGCAGCTTTTCGGGGGGCACAGATACGCAGTATTTT.